The clone carrying this T cell receptor (beta chain) is deemed medium-sized. This sample stems from a study of graft-versus-host responses after intestinal transplantation. Study context: Transplants given to recipients were multivisceral, liver-intestinal, or isolated intestinal. Tacrolimus plus steroids were given to all recipients for approximately three years, preceded by anti-thymocyte globulin induction.

Measured with immunoSEQ multiplex PCR; TCRdb has only the in-frame clones, and not every one. The sample carries over 8,500 clones, more than 25% recorded once. Study results and caveats: GvH clones were found in recipient marrow; some appeared first in ileum or blood.

Co-plated with approximately 200,000 CFSE-labeled responder cells were approximately 200,000 irradiated, violet-dye-labeled stimulator cells. Trimming took 1 base from V and 1 from J; bases not matched to a gene: 0. Germline loops: CDR1 MGHRA, CDR2 YSYEKL. The length of the CDR3 is 15 residues. This sequence joins TRBV4-1 and TRBJ2-1, with 8 bases identical to TRBD1. Sequencing used alloreactive CD8+ T cells from a mixed lymphocyte reaction culture, obtained before intestinal transplant. Subset of the sample: CFSE-low proliferating T cells sorted from approximately 6-day pre-transplant mixed lymphocyte reaction (GvH or HvG direction). The TCR sequence derives from a human patient who received an intestinal transplant. The CDR3: CASSQGTGSYNEQFF. CDR3 nucleotides: TGCGCCAGCAGCCAAGGGACAGGGTCCTACAATGAGCAGTTCTTC.